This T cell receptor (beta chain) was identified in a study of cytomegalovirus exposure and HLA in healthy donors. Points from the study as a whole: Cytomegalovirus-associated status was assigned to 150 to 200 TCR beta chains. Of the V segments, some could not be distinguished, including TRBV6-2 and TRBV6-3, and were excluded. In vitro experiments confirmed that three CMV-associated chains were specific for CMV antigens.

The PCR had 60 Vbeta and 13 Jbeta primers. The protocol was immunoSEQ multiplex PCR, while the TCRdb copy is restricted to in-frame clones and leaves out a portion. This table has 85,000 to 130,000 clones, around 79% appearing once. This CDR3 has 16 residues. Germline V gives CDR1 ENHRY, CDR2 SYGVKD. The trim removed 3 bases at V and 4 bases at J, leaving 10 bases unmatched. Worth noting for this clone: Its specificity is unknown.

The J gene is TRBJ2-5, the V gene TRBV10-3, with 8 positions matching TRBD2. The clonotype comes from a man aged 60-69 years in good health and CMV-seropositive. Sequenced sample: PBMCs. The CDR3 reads CAISDRGLAVGETQYF. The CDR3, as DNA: TGTGCCATCAGTGATCGAGGACTAGCCGTCGGAGAGACCCAGTACTTC.